This entry describes one TCR beta chain. Its antigen is not yet known. The sample holds no much larger clone one base away, and base qualities are not on file. The data were obtained in a study of CD8+ T cells in alopecia areata (dated by TCRdb to the late 2010s). In terms of the full investigation: Treated patients were enrolled in an open-label pilot trial of oral tofacitinib, 5 to 10 mg twice daily, for moderate-to-severe alopecia areata. Patients stayed on tofacitinib for 6 to 18 months and then had 6 months of follow-up off drug so that delayed response and recurrence could be assessed. Disease severity in treated patients was measured with the SALT score, which quantifies the percentage of affected scalp surface area. The study used high-throughput TCRbeta sequencing to examine T cell clonal expansion in alopecia areata, in both the C3H/HeJ mouse model and human patients. On the human side, TCRbeta sequencing was run on scalp tissue and on sorted CD4+ and CD8+ peripheral blood T cells from healthy controls and from alopecia areata patients with either patchy or totalis/universalis disease. Biopsies were taken from tofacitinib-treated patients at baseline and again at 4 and 24 weeks into treatment, and several of those patients also had a later scalp biopsy. Scalp clonality was compared among normal scalp (n=4), patchy alopecia areata scalp (n=8), and alopecia totalis/universalis scalp (n=8). The RNA source kit depended on sample type: the PAXgene miRNA kit for fixed scalp, the miRNeasy kit for PBMCs, and the RNeasy kit for mouse skin. Amplification of TCRbeta CDR3 regions was done by immunoSEQ multiplex PCR using 35 Vbeta forward primers and 13 Jbeta reverse primers.

The method was the immunoSEQ multiplex PCR assay. To provide template for TCR sequencing, every sample had RNA extracted and reverse transcribed into cDNA. First-strand cDNA was synthesized using SuperScript III with a 2:1 mix of oligo-dT and random hexamers. A synthetic immune receptor repertoire was used to gauge amplification bias, and whatever bias remained was removed computationally. For the original study's pipeline: Raw reads were preprocessed for error removal, and CDR3 was defined according to IMGT conventions as running from the conserved cysteine to phenylalanine. Clonality was computed as 1 minus the Shannon entropy, with the entropy normalized by log2 of the number of productive unique TCRs. Scalp TCRbeta sequences were cross-referenced with sorted blood CD4 and CD8 repertoires so that the CD4 or CD8 identity of scalp clones could be inferred. The clones in this table, taken by TCRdb from immuneACCESS, are in-frame only. Not every clone is retained; where verified, under half of the shortfall comes from an unresolved V gene, and the cause of the rest is unknown. V, J and clone size were drawn from that table, and D and trimming were deduced from the DNA. This sample is represented by 150,000 to 200,000 clones; 65% of them were singletons. The top ten constitute roughly 0.91% of the sample.

Study-wide conclusions, independent of this receptor: With tofacitinib, both scalp clonality and the number of expanded CD8+ clones among the top 100 scalp clones went down significantly. Because the treated cohort was small and had only one nonresponder, larger studies are needed to examine links between baseline CD8+ expansion and response. Unlike mouse skin, which is dominated by gammadelta T cells, normal human skin has resident alphabeta T cells that are also sequenced, and this complicates analysis of the scalp TCR repertoire. Many expanded lesional clones were found to persist in scalp and blood during tofacitinib treatment, and relapse after treatment cessation may be partly explained by this persistence. Shared TCR sequences between patients were less evident than in mice, which may be partly attributable to HLA diversity in the patient population. Lesional scalp, especially in alopecia totalis/universalis, showed higher clonality and more expanded CD8+ clones than normal scalp, suggesting antigenic drive.

The intended sense of this specimen's time point label: 4 weeks on oral tofacitinib. The intended sense of this specimen's treatment or condition label: oral pan-JAK inhibitor, 5-10 mg twice daily. Lesional scalp punch biopsies and peripheral blood were obtained from alopecia areata patients. PBMCs were separated by density centrifugation and stained for CD3, CD4 and CD8, after which CD4+ and CD8+ T cells were sorted on a FACSAria. V lost 10 bases and J lost 10 bases; the stretch between them is 14 bases long. From its cysteine to its phenylalanine, the CDR3 spans 12 amino acids. Kept here is only the CDR3 DNA, which spans 36 bases and is read in frame from base 1. From the germline V gene (reference sequence), CDR1 is PRHDT and CDR2 is FYEKMQ.

The sequences come from CD4+ T cells sorted from blood, collected at week 4, from a patient treated with tofacitinib. The sequence links TRBV13 to TRBJ1-6, with the D gene not clear enough to name. The sequence came from a human donor with alopecia areata. Read as DNA, the sequence is TGTGCCACCAAGGAGGGTAAATCACCCCTCCACTTT. It specifies CATKEGKSPLHF.